This T cell receptor beta chain comes out of a study of CD8+ T cells in alopecia areata. The CDR3 loop spans 16 amino acids. Germline assignment: CDR1 LGHNA and CDR2 YSLEER. Trimming removed 1 base at V and 3 bases at J, with 16 bases between. Treatment described: oral pan-JAK inhibitor, 5-10 mg twice daily. RNA, once extracted, was reverse transcribed into cDNA for use as the sequencing template. Sequencing used immunoSEQ multiplex PCR; TCRdb keeps in-frame clones, though not all of them. The sample holds about 94,000 clones, around three quarters seen once. This clone has a handful of counts. Sequencing was performed on CD8+ T cells sorted from blood, taken between weeks 44 and 45, from a patient treated with tofacitinib. This chain uses TRBV4-3 with TRBJ2-7; tentatively, D is TRBD1 (7 bases). The sequence was obtained from a human donor with alopecia areata. The DNA for the CDR3 is TGCGCCAGCAGCCAAGGGGTCGGCAGGGGGGACTACGAGCAGTACTTC. Translated: CASSQGVGRGDYEQYF.